These 31 T cell receptor beta chains were sequenced from one sample in a study of CD8 T cells in ankylosing spondylitis. TCRdb re-analysed the 5' RACE reads in MiXCR, keeping a single row per CDR3 protein. The sample contains over 600,000 distinct CDR3 sequences, 15% to 20% of which appear only once. Notes on the study in general: Apparently characteristic of ankylosing spondylitis blood was a TCR beta motif (eight highly homologous variants).

For these receptors, no antigen is known. The sample consisted of blood, either unsorted or a sorted T cell fraction (not recorded which). Receptors originate from a male donor with ankylosing spondylitis.

This clonotype has more than one count but fewer than ten. The rearrangement uses TRBV3-1 and TRBJ2-1, with 15 bases lining up with TRBD2. In germline, CDR1 is LGHDT, CDR2 YNNKEL (reference sequence). The CDR3 runs to 19 residues. The V gene end was trimmed by 6 bases and the J gene end by 4 bases; junction bases not matched to a gene: 13. The CDR3 DNA follows: TGTGCCAGCAGTCCTCGGACTAGCGGGGGGGCACTGGGGTACAATGAGCAGTTCTTC. It specifies CASSPRTSGGALGYNEQFF.

This clonotype was seen repeatedly, ten times or more. In DNA, the CDR3 is TGTGCCAGCAGTTTAGGCCCCTCATTGAGGTCCGGGGAGCTGTTTTTT. Protein product: CASSLGPSLRSGELFF. The genes are TRBV12-3 or TRBV12-4 and TRBJ2-2; D not resolved. Trimming stripped 1 base from V and 6 bases from J, with 15 bases between. CDR3 size: 16 residues.

This clonotype was recorded a few times. The rearrangement joins TRBV27 to TRBJ1-6; TRBD1 matches 9 bases. The CDR3 runs 16 residues. The V gene's germline CDR1 is MNHEY and CDR2 SMNVEV (reference sequence). J lost 9 bases, V lost 1 base, and 7 bases had no gene match. CDR3 loop: CASSLFAGQGGSPLHF. The CDR3, as DNA: TGTGCCAGCAGTTTATTCGCGGGACAGGGAGGTTCACCCCTCCACTTT.

This clonotype came up a few times. The chain combines TRBV28 with TRBJ2-2; 10 bases fit TRBD2. The junction had 11 bases not matched to a gene; V was cut back by 6 bases and J by 4 bases. Germline lookup yields CDR1 MDHEN and CDR2 SYDVKM. The CDR3 consists of 17 residues. This CDR3 reads CASSDGLAALGTGELFF. The CDR3, as DNA: TGTGCCAGCAGCGACGGACTAGCGGCCCTTGGCACCGGGGAGCTGTTTTTT.

CDR3 coding DNA: TGTGCCAGCAGCTTAGATGGCAGTAATCTCTATGGCTACACCTTC. Translating it yields CASSLDGSNLYGYTF. The chain links TRBV7-3 to TRBJ1-2; D not certain. The CDR3 totals 15 residues. Germline assignment: CDR1 SGHTA and CDR2 FQGTGA. Trimming stripped 2 bases from V and 4 bases from J, with 14 bases between.

This chain uses TRBV4-3 with TRBJ2-7; 8 bases agree with TRBD1. Trimming at V came to 1 base and at J to 2 bases, leaving 4 bases not matched to a gene. The V gene's germline CDR1 is LGHNA and CDR2 YSLEER. This CDR3 comprises 15 residues. CDR3 residues: CASSQGTGSPYEQYF. CDR3 sequence (DNA): TGCGCCAGCAGCCAAGGGACAGGGTCCCCCTACGAGCAGTACTTC.

This clonotype was recorded at least ten times. This rearrangement joins TRBV7-2 to TRBJ2-1, with a possible D match to TRBD1 (5 bases). Per the germline V gene, CDR1 is SGHTA and CDR2 is FQGNSA. V lost 5 bases and J 8 bases, leaving 19 bases between the germline ends. CDR3 size: 15 residues. The CDR3 bases are TGTGCCAGCAGCCCCCGGGCAGGGAAGTCCGATGAGCAGTTCTTC. Amino acids: CASSPRAGKSDEQFF.

A few counts support this clonotype. V usage is TRBV5-6 and J usage is TRBJ1-4, with a weak D call TRBD1 (5 bases). V gave up 1 base and J gave up 14 bases, with 15 bases separating them. CDR3 length: 13 residues. The V gene's germline CDR1 is SGHDT and CDR2 YYEEEE. CDR3 residues: CASSLRWGGGLFF. DNA for the CDR3: TGTGCCAGCAGCTTGCGGTGGGGCGGCGGCCTGTTTTTT.

The chain has TRBV6-1 and TRBJ1-5; TRBD1 is a possible D gene (6 bases). The CDR3 is 15 amino acids. Germline CDR1 reads MNHNS; CDR2 reads SASEGT. Trimming pared 1 base from V and 6 bases from J, leaving 13 bases between. The chain's CDR3 is CASSEEGGWGQPQHF. The CDR3 region has the DNA TGTGCCAGCAGTGAAGAGGGGGGCTGGGGTCAGCCCCAGCATTTT.

This clonotype was counted at least ten times. The J gene is TRBJ2-3, the V gene TRBV7-6, with 10 bases aligning to TRBD1. J lost 1 base, V lost 6 bases, and 4 bases had no gene match. Looked up from germline, CDR1 is SGHVS and CDR2 is FNYEAQ. This CDR3 spans 15 amino acids. DNA of the CDR3: TGTGCCAGCAGACCCGGGACAGGGGGCACAGATACGCAGTATTTT. It codes for CASRPGTGGTDTQYF.

The CDR3 nucleotides read TGTGCCAGCAGCGAGACAGGAATTTCACCCCTCCACTTT. Residues: CASSETGISPLHF. V gene TRBV3-1 combines with J gene TRBJ1-6; D is possibly TRBD1 (6 bases). CDR3 size: 13 residues. V lost 5 bases and J lost 9, with 11 bases in between. Per the germline V gene, CDR1 is LGHDT and CDR2 is YNNKEL (reference sequence).

This chain uses TRBV7-3 with TRBJ2-3, with D unclear. In germline, CDR1 is SGHTA, CDR2 FQGTGA. The V end lost 3 bases, the J end lost 0 bases, and 10 bases lay between the germline ends. The CDR3 has 15 amino acids. As DNA, the CDR3 is TGTGCCAGCAGCTTTAGTGGCTATAGCACAGATACGCAGTATTTT. It encodes CASSFSGYSTDTQYF.

The rearrangement uses TRBV15 and TRBJ1-2, with 11 bases aligning to TRBD1. In germline, CDR1 is LNHNV, CDR2 YYDKDF (reference sequence). V shed 4 bases, J shed 5 bases, and the junction held 9 bases outside the gene matches. This CDR3 has 16 amino acids. Here the CDR3 reads CATSNRTGGAQYGYTF. CDR3 sequence (DNA): TGTGCCACCAGCAATCGGACAGGGGGCGCCCAGTATGGCTACACCTTC.

This clonotype was seen more than once but under ten times. V is TRBV20-1 and J is TRBJ2-7, with 11 nucleotides matching TRBD2. Germline CDR1 and CDR2: DFQATT and SNEGSKA (reference sequence). CDR3 size: 14 residues. The V gene end was trimmed by 3 bases and the J gene end by 6 bases; junction bases not matched to a gene: 7. CDR3 coding DNA: TGCAGTGCTAGTGGGGGTCTAGCGGGAGGCGAGCAGTACTTC. Protein product: CSASGGLAGGEQYF.

This clonotype was seen only a few times. The J gene is TRBJ2-7, the V gene TRBV10-3; a possible D gene is TRBD2 (6 bases). V gave up 6 bases and J gave up 1 base, with 10 bases separating them. Looked up from germline, CDR1 is ENHRY and CDR2 is SYGVKD. The CDR3 has 13 amino acids. CDR3 coding DNA: TGTGCCATCAGCTCCGGGAGATCCTACGAGCAGTACTTC. As protein: CAISSGRSYEQYF.

This clonotype was observed a few times. The chain joins TRBV12-3 or TRBV12-4 to TRBJ2-1, with D possibly matching TRBD1 (6 bases). V dropped 5 bases and J dropped 5 bases, with 19 bases sitting between them. The CDR3 length is 16 residues. The CDR3 reads CASSQQGYPFHNEQFF. The CDR3, as DNA: TGTGCCAGCAGTCAACAGGGATATCCTTTTCACAATGAGCAGTTCTTC.

A few counts support this clonotype. The chain links TRBV6-1 to TRBJ2-6; D is unclear. The CDR3 loop spans 17 amino acids. Trimming shortened V by 2 bases and J by 4 bases, and 15 bases separated the two germline ends. Germline V gene sequence: CDR1 MNHNS, CDR2 SASEGT. The CDR3 is CASSETPYRVGANVLTF. The CDR3 DNA follows: TGTGCCAGCAGTGAAACGCCCTATAGGGTCGGGGCCAACGTCCTGACTTTC.

A few counts support this clonotype. This chain joins TRBV7-3 and TRBJ2-4; TRBD1 matches at 10 bases. V trimming: 1 base; J trimming: 8 bases; junction bases outside the gene matches: 5. The germline V gene encodes CDR1 SGHTA and CDR2 FQGTGA. CDR3 size: 15 residues. CDR3 in amino acids: CASSLMGQGSHIQYF. CDR3 DNA sequence: TGTGCCAGCAGCTTAATGGGACAGGGGTCCCACATTCAGTACTTC. Combining the CDR3 with reference TRBV7-3 and TRBJ2-4 gives the whole variable domain GAGVSQTPSNKVTEKGKYVELRCDPISGHTALYWYRQSLGQGPEFLIYFQGTGAADDSGLPNDRFFAVRPEGSVSTLKIQRTERGDSAVYLCASSLMGQGSHIQYFGAGTRLSVL.

This clonotype showed up just a few times. This chain joins TRBV29-1 and TRBJ2-7; perhaps TRBD1 as D (6 bases). The CDR3 totals 14 residues. CDR1 SQVTM and CDR2 ANQGSEA come from the germline V gene. Trimming cost V 4 bases and J 2 bases, with 15 bases left between them. As DNA, the CDR3 is TGCAGCGTTGTTGTGGGACAACCTACCTACGAGCAGTACTTC. This encodes CSVVVGQPTYEQYF.

The sample holds many counts of this clonotype. The chain recombines TRBV5-1 with TRBJ2-5; weak D call: TRBD1 (5 bases). The CDR3 loop spans 15 amino acids. The V and J ends lost 0 bases and 5 bases respectively, with 14 bases between them. Per germline, CDR1 SGHRS and CDR2 YFSETQ. CDR3 in amino acids: CASSLADSSGETQYF. CDR3 in DNA: TGCGCCAGCAGCTTGGCCGACTCCTCAGGGGAGACCCAGTACTTC.

The V and J genes are TRBV5-1 and TRBJ2-2; no reliable D call. V gave up 4 bases and J gave up 4 bases, with 17 bases separating them. Germline CDR1 reads SGHRS; CDR2 reads YFSETQ. The CDR3 runs 16 residues. The CDR3 DNA reads TGCGCCAGCAGCCCTTTTTCCCGGACGGGCACCGGGGAGCTGTTTTTT. Translated: CASSPFSRTGTGELFF.

This clonotype has just a few counts. The chain couples TRBV12-3 or TRBV12-4 to TRBJ2-1; the D is unclear. The V end was cut by 1 base, the J end by 5 bases, with 6 bases between. The CDR3 is 13 residues long. The CDR3 sequence: CASSLVDDNEQFF. CDR3 sequence (DNA): TGTGCCAGCAGTTTAGTGGACGACAATGAGCAGTTCTTC.

V usage is TRBV15 and J usage is TRBJ1-3; no clear D. V lost 5 bases and J 4 bases, leaving 9 bases between the germline ends. Germline V gene lookup returns CDR1 LNHNV and CDR2 YYDKDF (reference sequence). The CDR3 is 13 residues long. CDR3 DNA sequence: TGTGCCACCAGCCGGACTCTCGGAAACACCATATATTTT. Its protein product is CATSRTLGNTIYF.

This chain links TRBV11-2 with TRBJ2-7, with 8 bases that match TRBD2. J gave up 2 bases and V 7 bases, and 10 bases lay outside the gene matches. CDR3 length equals 15 residues. CDR1 is SGHAT, CDR2 FQNNGV, per germline. The CDR3 DNA sequence: TGTGCCAGCACCCACGGACTAGCCGACACCTACGAGCAGTACTTC. Amino acid sequence: CASTHGLADTYEQYF.

This clonotype was found a few times. CDR3 sequence: CASSQVGSTSYEQYF. The CDR3 DNA reads as TGCGCCAGCAGCCAAGTGGGAAGTACTTCCTACGAGCAGTACTTC. This chain connects TRBV4-1 to TRBJ2-7; D is undetermined. V shed 1 base and J shed 1 base, with 11 bases lying between them. Germline assignment: CDR1 MGHRA and CDR2 YSYEKL. There are 15 residues in the CDR3.

This clonotype showed up many times. The DNA for the CDR3 is TGTGCCAGCAGCTTAGTCGGCTCTTACACAGATACGCAGTATTTT. Its translation: CASSLVGSYTDTQYF. The chain combines TRBV13 with TRBJ2-3, with unresolved D. The V end was cut by 1 base, the J end by 2 bases, with 10 bases between. CDR1 PRHDT and CDR2 FYEKMQ come from the germline V gene (reference sequence). This CDR3 contains 15 residues.

This clonotype was seen more than once but under ten times. V usage is TRBV6-2 or TRBV6-3 and J usage is TRBJ1-5, with D unresolved. Germline V gene sequence: CDR1 MNHEY, CDR2 SVGEGT. Trimming shortened V by 1 base and J by 4 bases, and 11 bases separated the two germline ends. CDR3 length: 15 residues. The CDR3 DNA reads as TGTGCCAGCAGTTACTTTATGGGCGCGAATCAGCCCCAGCATTTT. Its translation is CASSYFMGANQPQHF.

CDR3: CASCPGLQETQYF. CDR3 nucleotide sequence: TGTGCCAGCTGCCCGGGGCTACAAGAGACCCAGTACTTC. The rearrangement uses TRBV7-9 and TRBJ2-5; D is possibly TRBD1 or TRBD2 (5 bases each). Between the trimmed V and J ends, which lost 8 bases and 2 bases, there was a span of 12 bases. CDR3 length: 13 amino acids. Germline V gives CDR1 SEHNR, CDR2 FQNEAQ (reference sequence).

The genes are TRBV6-5 and TRBJ2-1; perhaps TRBD1 as D (6 bases). Per germline, CDR1 MNHEY and CDR2 SVGAGI. The V end lost 1 base, the J end lost 8 bases, and 9 bases lay between the germline ends. The CDR3 totals 13 residues. CDR3 region: CASSYFQGHEQFF. The CDR3 nucleotides read TGTGCCAGCAGTTACTTCCAGGGGCATGAGCAGTTCTTC.

The rearrangement joins TRBV7-2 to TRBJ2-7, with 7 bases aligning to TRBD2. CDR3 length: 14 amino acids. CDR1 is SGHTA and CDR2 is FQGNSA in the germline V gene. The V and J ends lost 1 base and 7 bases, in that order; junction bases with no gene match: 7. CDR3 amino acids: CASSLGGRANEQYF. CDR3 in DNA: TGTGCCAGCAGCTTAGGAGGGAGGGCCAATGAGCAGTACTTC.

There are a few counts of this clonotype. This chain connects TRBV30 to TRBJ2-1; perhaps TRBD2 as D (6 bases). Trimming pared 5 bases from V and 7 bases from J, leaving 12 bases between. CDR1 is GTSNPN and CDR2 is SVGIG in the germline V gene (reference sequence). The CDR3 extends over 12 amino acids. Here the CDR3 reads CAWGGVGNEQFF. DNA of the CDR3: TGTGCCTGGGGCGGGGTGGGGAATGAGCAGTTCTTC.